This T cell receptor (beta chain) was obtained from a study of response to subunit inactivated influenza vaccine. TCRdb ran MiXCR on the RT-PCR reads and lists one entry per CDR3 protein. The sample holds about 520,000 distinct CDR3 sequences; roughly 7.9% are singletons and the top ten take about an eighth. Concerning this clonotype itself: Its specificity is unknown.

Between the trimmed V and J ends, which lost 5 bases and 2 bases, there was a span of 10 bases. This CDR3 spans 14 amino acids. Study-level findings and limits: The authors offered the suggestion that each seasonal influenza vaccination recruits few new T cells.

V usage is TRBV12-3 or TRBV12-4 and J usage is TRBJ1-5; D is possibly TRBD1 (5 bases). The receptor's source is a man between 50 and 69 years old who received an inactivated influenza vaccine. This material consisted of PBMCs from blood, taken 23 months after vaccination. The CDR3 here is CASSALGGNQPQHF. CDR3 in DNA: TGTGCCAGCAGTGCCTTAGGGGGCAATCAGCCCCAGCATTTT.